These 10 T cell receptor beta chains were sequenced from one sample in a study of CD8 T cells in Susac syndrome. Reverse transcription of roughly 0.45 to 1 ug RNA was carried out with random hexamers. TCRdb reprocessed the immunoSEQ multiplex PCR reads with MiXCR, giving one entry per CDR3 protein. This table has more than 250,000 distinct CDR3 sequences, under 95% appearing once. The specimen sequenced was CD4+ T cells from PBMCs. These receptors originate from a human donor with multiple sclerosis.

V usage is TRBV7-9 and J usage is TRBJ2-3, with 8 bases identical to TRBD2. The CDR3 is made up of 17 amino acids. In germline, CDR1 is SEHNR, CDR2 FQNEAQ (reference sequence). Trimming cost V 1 base and J 0 bases; bases outside gene matches: 6. CDR3 DNA sequence: TGTGCCAGCAGCTTAGACGTAGCGGGGCCGAGCACAGATACGCAGTATTTT. Its protein product is CASSLDVAGPSTDTQYF. Together with reference TRBV7-9 and TRBJ2-3, the CDR3 gives the full variable domain: DTGVSQNPRHKITKRGQNVTFRCDPISEHNRLYWYRQTLGQGPEFLTYFQNEAQLEKSRLLSDRFSAERPKGSFSTLEIQRTEQGDSAMYLCASSLDVAGPSTDTQYFGPGTRLTVL.

The chain uses TRBV29-1 and TRBJ2-3; TRBD2 matches at 10 bases. The CDR3 is 13 amino acids. The junction had 14 bases not matched to a gene; V was cut back by 6 bases and J by 14 bases. Germline CDR1 reads SQVTM; CDR2 reads ANQGSEA. The CDR3 is CSVSVTSGDSGYF. The DNA of the CDR3 is TGCAGCGTCTCCGTCACTAGCGGGGATTCGGGGTATTTT.

The chain has TRBV6-1 and TRBJ1-4, with D possibly TRBD1 on 6 matching bases. Per germline, CDR1 MNHNS and CDR2 SASEGT. The CDR3 is 16 residues long. The V end lost 6 bases, the J end lost 0 bases, and 14 bases lay between the germline ends. This CDR3 is CASSKMRTATNEKLFF. DNA for the CDR3: TGTGCCAGCAGCAAAATGCGGACAGCAACTAATGAAAAACTGTTTTTT.

This sequence joins TRBV7-3 and TRBJ1-1; D is possibly TRBD1 (5 bases). V gave up 4 bases and J gave up 5 bases, with 11 bases separating them. The CDR3 is 13 residues long. Germline CDR1 SGHTA, CDR2 FQGTGA. This CDR3 is CASSSPGETEAFF. The CDR3 nucleotides read TGTGCCAGCAGCTCCCCGGGGGAAACTGAAGCTTTCTTT.

This chain joins TRBV30 and TRBJ2-2; 7 bases fit TRBD1. There are 13 residues in the CDR3. Germline V gives CDR1 GTSNPN, CDR2 SVGIG (reference sequence). The trim removed 3 bases at V and 3 bases at J, leaving 1 base unmatched. This chain's CDR3 is CAWRGQYTGELFF. DNA of the CDR3: TGTGCCTGGAGGGGACAGTACACCGGGGAGCTGTTTTTT.

This sequence joins TRBV28 and TRBJ2-6; either TRBD1 or TRBD2 may fit D (6 bases each). The CDR3 contains 15 residues. Per the germline V gene, CDR1 is MDHEN and CDR2 is SYDVKM. Trimming took off 3 bases at V and 4 bases at J, with 10 bases between the two ends. The DNA for the CDR3 is TGTGCCAGCAGTTTGGGGGGCCCCGGGGCCAACGTCCTGACTTTC. Amino acids: CASSLGGPGANVLTF. Full variable domain (remainder filled in from reference TRBV28 and TRBJ2-6): DVKVTQSSRYLVKRTGEKVFLECVQDMDHENMFWYRQDPGLGLRLIYFSYDVKMKEKGDIPEGYSVSREKKERFSLILESASTNQTSMYLCASSLGGPGANVLTFGAGSRLTVL.

This sequence joins TRBV7-2 and TRBJ2-1; D remains unclear. V was shortened by 6 bases and J by 3 bases, with 18 bases between the two germline ends. The V gene's germline CDR1 is SGHTA and CDR2 FQGNSA. The length of the CDR3 is 16 residues. CDR3 protein: CASSSWARGSYNEQFF. The CDR3 bases are TGTGCCAGCAGTTCCTGGGCTAGAGGTAGCTACAATGAGCAGTTCTTC.

The V gene is TRBV29-1, the J gene TRBJ2-1; maybe TRBD2 (6 bases). The CDR3 sequence is 13 residues long. From germline, CDR1 is SQVTM and CDR2 ANQGSEA. V lost 6 bases, J lost 5 bases, and 14 bases lay in between. The CDR3 region is CSVHRLGNNEQFF. The CDR3 region has the DNA TGCAGCGTGCATCGACTAGGGAACAATGAGCAGTTCTTC.

This chain links TRBV9 with TRBJ2-1; 8 bases fit TRBD2. CDR1 is SGDLS, CDR2 YYNGEE, per germline. This CDR3 spans 14 amino acids. The V and J ends lost 1 base and 5 bases, in that order; junction bases with no gene match: 2. CDR3 bases: TGTGCCAGCAGCGTAAGCGGGAGCGACAATGAGCAGTTCTTC. Translation: CASSVSGSDNEQFF.

This chain connects TRBV5-1 to TRBJ2-7; D is perhaps TRBD2 (6 bases). The germline V gene has CDR1 SGHRS and CDR2 YFSETQ. Trimming stripped 5 bases from V and 4 bases from J, with 22 bases between. The CDR3 extends over 16 amino acids. Here the CDR3 DNA reads TGCGCCAGCAGAAGGGACCTAGCGATGAGAAAATACGAGCAGTACTTC. It codes for CASRRDLAMRKYEQYF.